This entry concerns a single T cell receptor beta chain. What it binds is unknown. This sample is part of a study of T cell clusters in autoimmune cytopenias. Study details: A median of around 50,000 TRB reads per sample yielded a median approximately 2,500 distinct clonotypes.

Findings and caveats of the study: Primary autoimmune cytopenia patients seemingly lacked the physiological T cell clusters found in healthy donors. Functional roles of the in silico T cell clusters still await experimental validation. TRB repertoire shifts in secondary cytopenia and chronic lymphocytic leukemia mostly reflected lymphoma, not autoimmunity.

Multiplex touch-down PCR amplified TRB using TRB-A and TRB-B pools in one tube. Reprocessing the multiplex PCR reads, TCRdb reports a single entry for every CDR3 protein and omits DNA. Its clone listing holds about 8,400 distinct CDR3 sequences. Germline CDR1 is SGHVS and CDR2 is FNYEAQ. The CDR3 spans 15 residues. TRB was amplified from roughly 0.25 ug of peripheral blood genomic DNA per sample. The origin of this receptor is a human donor with an autoimmune cytopenia or autoimmune hepatitis (not recorded which). This chain joins TRBV7-6 and TRBJ2-1; TCRdb designates TRBD2, a call that cannot be tested without DNA. The sequencing sample was made of peripheral blood. CDR3 sequence reads: CASSLSTSGRAKQFF.